The 29 T cell receptor beta chains below come from one sample, sequenced in a study of Graves' ophthalmopathy and Graves' hyperthyroidism. TCR beta CDR3 amplification used RNA transcripts. First-round RT-PCR with HTBI primers preceded a second-round multiplex PCR. TCRdb redid the calling of the multiplex PCR reads with MiXCR, one entry per CDR3 protein. In the table there are around 470,000 distinct CDR3 sequences, approximately 14% of which are singletons. The sequenced sample was blood. The source is a woman aged 25 to 39 with Graves' ophthalmopathy.

There are many counts of this clonotype. CDR3 sequence reads: CAWSGNYGYTF. CDR3 in DNA: TGTGCCTGGAGCGGAAACTATGGCTACACCTTC. The chain combines TRBV30 with TRBJ1-2; D gene unclear. Germline CDR1 reads GTSNPN; CDR2 reads SVGIG (reference sequence). The CDR3 runs to 11 residues. The ends were cut back, 3 bases at V and 2 bases at J, with 4 bases in the middle.

This clonotype was detected many times. CDR3 amino acids: CATSTLAANTGELFF. In DNA, the CDR3 is TGTGCCACCAGCACCTTGGCAGCGAACACCGGGGAGCTGTTTTTT. This chain connects TRBV15 to TRBJ2-2; D not resolved. Looked up from germline, CDR1 is LNHNV and CDR2 is YYDKDF (reference sequence). V lost 4 bases to trimming and J lost 0 bases, with 9 bases between them. The CDR3 length is 15 residues.

V usage is TRBV18 and J usage is TRBJ2-7; the D is unclear. Germline V gene sequence: CDR1 KGHSH, CDR2 LQKENI. Trimming pared 2 bases from V and 2 bases from J, leaving 7 bases between. This CDR3 is 13 amino acids long. The CDR3 loop reads CASSPNGAYEQYF. CDR3 nucleotide sequence: TGTGCCAGCTCACCAAACGGAGCCTACGAGCAGTACTTC. Looking up the rest from reference TRBV18 and TRBJ2-7 gives the full variable domain: NAGVMQNPRHLVRRRGQEARLRCSPMKGHSHVYWYRQLPEEGLKFMVYLQKENIIDESGMPKERFSAEFPKEGPSILRIQQVVRGDSAAYFCASSPNGAYEQYFGPGTRLTVT.

This chain uses TRBV19 with TRBJ1-2; D call uncertain. CDR1 LNHDA and CDR2 SQIVND come from the germline V gene (reference sequence). V was cut by 9 bases and J by 4 bases, with 18 bases left in between. The CDR3 extends over 14 amino acids. This CDR3 reads CARAHPGLGYGYTF. DNA for the CDR3: TGTGCCAGAGCCCATCCGGGGTTAGGCTATGGCTACACCTTC.

This clonotype came up many times. This chain uses TRBV10-3 with TRBJ2-7, with D hard to call. This CDR3 comprises 13 residues. The V and J ends lost 6 bases and 2 bases respectively, with 11 bases between them. Germline assignment: CDR1 ENHRY and CDR2 SYGVKD. Here the CDR3 DNA reads TGTGCCATCAGCCCCGACACCGCCTACGAGCAGTACTTC. This codes for CAISPDTAYEQYF.

The rearrangement links TRBV5-6 to TRBJ1-6, with TRBD1 identical over 7 bases. Germline V gene lookup returns CDR1 SGHDT and CDR2 YYEEEE. The length of the CDR3 is 15 residues. The junction had 12 bases not matched to a gene; V was cut back by 4 bases and J by 11 bases. CDR3 amino acids: CASSVQGLWNPPLHF. CDR3 DNA sequence: TGTGCCAGCAGCGTACAGGGGTTATGGAATCCACCCCTCCACTTT.

Ten or more counts support this clonotype. The chain couples TRBV28 to TRBJ2-7; D not resolved. Trimming shortened V by 6 bases and J by 8 bases, and 20 bases separated the two germline ends. The CDR3 spans 14 residues. Germline CDR1 MDHEN, CDR2 SYDVKM. The CDR3 reads CASSYPGRFMKQYF. CDR3 bases: TGTGCCAGCAGCTACCCCGGACGGTTTATGAAGCAGTACTTC.

The gene calls are TRBV6-1 and TRBJ1-1, with D uncertain. The germline V gene encodes CDR1 MNHNS and CDR2 SASEGT. The CDR3 runs 12 residues. Trimming cost V 2 bases and J 3 bases, with 4 bases left between them. For the CDR3, the DNA is TGTGCCAGCAGTGAATTGGACACTGAAGCTTTCTTT. Translated: CASSELDTEAFF.

This clonotype was counted at least ten times. The V call is TRBV12-3 or TRBV12-4, the J call TRBJ2-5; TRBD1 matches at 10 bases. CDR3 length: 13 residues. Trimming took 6 bases from V and 4 from J; bases not matched to a gene: 2. Here the CDR3 reads CASSRDRGETQYF. CDR3 coding DNA: TGTGCCAGCAGCAGGGACAGGGGAGAGACCCAGTACTTC.

This clonotype was observed at least ten times. J is TRBJ1-1 and V is TRBV27; no reliable D call. The CDR3 loop spans 15 amino acids. Trimming removed 5 bases at V and 3 bases at J, with 16 bases between. Germline V gene data show CDR1 as MNHEY and CDR2 as SMNVEV (reference sequence). The CDR3 loop reads CASSARPWADTEAFF. DNA of the CDR3: TGTGCCAGCAGTGCCCGACCCTGGGCTGACACTGAAGCTTTCTTT.

This clonotype was counted many times. CDR3: CASSPRQGANTGELFF. The CDR3, as DNA: TGTGCCAGCAGTCCCCGACAGGGAGCGAACACCGGGGAGCTGTTTTTT. This rearrangement joins TRBV6-1 to TRBJ2-2, with 7 bases that match TRBD1. V shed 5 bases and J 0 bases; nucleotides not matched to a gene: 6. From germline, CDR1 is MNHNS and CDR2 SASEGT. The CDR3 loop spans 16 amino acids.

This clonotype was detected ten times or more. V usage is TRBV20-1 and J usage is TRBJ1-1; D gene ambiguous. There are 14 residues in the CDR3. From germline, CDR1 is DFQATT and CDR2 SNEGSKA (reference sequence). V was shortened by 6 bases and J by 2 bases, with 16 bases between the two germline ends. The CDR3 reads CSAPLSGPNTEAFF. The CDR3 DNA sequence: TGCAGTGCCCCACTTTCCGGACCTAACACTGAAGCTTTCTTT.

The V call is TRBV15, the J call TRBJ2-7; 8 bases are shared with TRBD1. CDR3 length equals 15 residues. Germline trimming cut 1 base from V and 5 bases from J; bases unmatched to any gene: 7. Looked up from germline, CDR1 is LNHNV and CDR2 is YYDKDF (reference sequence). Written as DNA, the CDR3 is TGTGCCACCAGCAGAGGGGGACAGGCGGCCGACGAGCAGTACTTC. Its translation is CATSRGGQAADEQYF.

Ten or more counts support this clonotype. V usage is TRBV11-1 and J usage is TRBJ2-1; D possibly corresponds to TRBD2 (5 bases). V was pared by 8 bases and J by 5 bases, with 16 bases between. CDR1 and CDR2 (germline): SGHAT, FQDESV (reference sequence). The CDR3 sequence is 14 residues long. CDR3 in amino acids: CASGTPSLDNEQFF. CDR3 DNA sequence: TGTGCCAGCGGAACTCCTAGCTTAGACAATGAGCAGTTCTTC.

A few counts support this clonotype. This chain uses TRBV6-5 with TRBJ1-6; 9 bases fit TRBD1. Germline V lookup: CDR1 MNHEY, CDR2 SVGAGI. V lost 6 bases and J lost 10; bases outside the gene matches: 4. The CDR3 consists of 13 residues. The CDR3 DNA sequence: TGTGCCAGCAGGAGGACAGGGGAGTCACCCCTCCACTTT. It codes for CASRRTGESPLHF.

There are many counts of this clonotype. V is TRBV7-2 and J is TRBJ2-7, with 7 bases that match TRBD1. The trim removed 4 bases at V and 3 bases at J, leaving 9 bases unmatched. The V gene's germline CDR1 is SGHTA and CDR2 FQGNSA. This CDR3 spans 15 amino acids. CDR3 nucleotides: TGTGCCAGCAGCTACAGGGGCCAAGGGGGCTACGAGCAGTACTTC. Translating it yields CASSYRGQGGYEQYF.

This clonotype was seen repeatedly, ten times or more. The rearrangement joins TRBV5-1 to TRBJ1-1; D is perhaps TRBD1 (6 bases). Germline values: CDR1 SGHRS, CDR2 YFSETQ. The V and J ends lost 2 bases and 0 bases respectively, with 14 bases between them. This CDR3 region has 16 residues. The CDR3 protein is CASSLLQTGMNTEAFF. Here the CDR3 DNA reads TGCGCCAGCAGCTTACTCCAGACAGGAATGAACACTGAAGCTTTCTTT.

This clonotype has more than one count but fewer than ten. At one end, the junction sequence differs from germline, possibly due to a read error. This chain links TRBV6-1 with TRBJ2-1, with no clear D. Germline CDR1 and CDR2: MNHNS and SASEGT. The CDR3 has 11 amino acids. The CDR3 nucleotides are TGTGCCAGCAGTTTGAACAATGAGAAGTTCTTC. Translating gives CASSLNNEKFF.

As concerns this clonotype: With a much larger clone just one base away, this may be a read error. The chain couples TRBV29-1 to TRBJ2-7; TRBD2 might be the D (6 bases). Germline CDR1 and CDR2: SQVTM and ANQGSEA. The CDR3 has 11 residues. Trimming pared 4 bases from V and 5 bases from J, leaving 9 bases between. CDR3 sequence: CSVGGLNEQYF. The CDR3 DNA follows: TGCAGCGTTGGGGGACTGAACGAGCAGTACTTC.

A note on this clonotype: Given a much more abundant clone one base away, this may be a read error. The rearrangement uses TRBV6-4 and TRBJ2-7; 8 bases line up with TRBD1. Germline-derived CDR1 and CDR2 are MRHNA and SNTAGT. Losses at the gene ends were 10 bases for V and 2 bases for J; bases not matched to a gene: 13. This CDR3 has 15 amino acids. CDR3 amino acids: CAISQGDLPTYEQYF. DNA for the CDR3: TGTGCCATCTCACAGGGGGATCTTCCTACCTACGAGCAGTACTTC.

This clonotype was seen at least ten times. The V call is TRBV12-5, the J call TRBJ1-1; 11 bases are shared with TRBD1. With 3 bases clipped from V and 8 bases from J, the junction kept 11 bases outside the gene matches. This CDR3 contains 16 residues. Per the germline V gene, CDR1 is LGHNT and CDR2 is FRNRAP. CDR3 amino acids: CASGLRDRGSSWEAFF. CDR3 DNA sequence: TGTGCTAGTGGTTTAAGGGACAGGGGGTCGAGTTGGGAAGCTTTCTTT. The entire variable domain, with the rest obtained from reference TRBV12-5 and TRBJ1-1, is as follows: DARVTQTPRHKVTEMGQEVTMRCQPILGHNTVFWYRQTMMQGLELLAYFRNRAPLDDSGMPKDRFSAEMPDATLATLKIQPSEPRDSAVYFCASGLRDRGSSWEAFFGQGTRLTVV.

For this clonotype: Relative to the germline gene, one junction end is altered; a read error may explain this. V gene TRBV6-1 combines with J gene TRBJ1-1, with D hard to call. This CDR3 is built from 13 residues. Looked up from germline, CDR1 is MNHNS and CDR2 is SASEGT. CDR3 amino acids: CASSPPGNTEACF. The CDR3 DNA sequence: TGTGCCAGCAGTCCACCCGGAAACACTGAAGCTTGCTTT.

This clonotype was counted many times. This chain uses TRBV12-3 or TRBV12-4 with TRBJ1-6, with TRBD1 identical over 7 bases. Trimming at V came to 5 bases and at J to 7 bases, leaving 11 bases not matched to a gene. The CDR3 extends over 16 amino acids. DNA of the CDR3: TGTGCCAGCAGTCCCACACGGACAGGCGGCAATTCACCCCTCCACTTT. Translating it yields CASSPTRTGGNSPLHF.

This clonotype was detected ten times or more. The chain employs TRBV27 and TRBJ2-7; D may be TRBD1 (6 bases). Trimming cost V 6 bases and J 7 bases, with 16 bases left between them. Germline lookup yields CDR1 MNHEY and CDR2 SMNVEV (reference sequence). The CDR3 is 13 amino acids. The CDR3 reads CASRDRNFREQYF. In DNA, the CDR3 is TGTGCCAGCAGGGACAGAAACTTCCGTGAGCAGTACTTC.

The rearrangement joins TRBV19 to TRBJ2-7; the D gene is possibly TRBD1 (6 bases). Trimming shortened V by 5 bases and J by 1 base, and 15 bases separated the two germline ends. The length of the CDR3 is 15 residues. Germline V gives CDR1 LNHDA, CDR2 SQIVND (reference sequence). In DNA form, the CDR3 reads TGTGCCAGTAGTCCTACGGACAGCGAGTCCTACGAGCAGTACTTC. Protein sequence: CASSPTDSESYEQYF.

As concerns this clonotype: A read error may produce the germline difference seen at one junction end. The CDR3: CASGEDRGRETQYF. The CDR3 coding sequence is TGTGCCAGCGGTGAGGACAGGGGCCGTGAGACCCAGTACTTC. The chain links TRBV6-1 to TRBJ2-5; 9 nucleotides line up with TRBD1. Germline loops: CDR1 MNHNS, CDR2 SASEGT. There are 14 residues in the CDR3.

This clonotype has ten or more counts. This sequence joins TRBV6-1 and TRBJ2-2; D call uncertain. This CDR3 comprises 16 residues. Trimming pared 3 bases from V and 2 bases from J, leaving 13 bases between. Germline loops: CDR1 MNHNS, CDR2 SASEGT. Written as DNA, the CDR3 is TGTGCCAGCAGTGAGGTGGTGGCGGCTAACACCGGGGAGCTGTTTTTT. Protein product: CASSEVVAANTGELFF.

This clonotype was detected ten times or more. CDR3 protein: CASSADRVVPYEQYF. CDR3 bases: TGCGCCAGCAGCGCGGACAGGGTGGTCCCCTACGAGCAGTACTTC. The rearrangement uses TRBV5-1 and TRBJ2-7; TRBD1 matches 8 bases. J lost 2 bases, V lost 4 bases, and 8 bases had no gene match. CDR1 and CDR2 from the germline V gene are SGHRS and YFSETQ. The CDR3 loop spans 15 amino acids.

This clonotype was found many times. The V gene is TRBV20-1, the J gene TRBJ1-5; possibly TRBD1 for D (6 bases). This CDR3 is built from 13 residues. Germline assignment: CDR1 DFQATT and CDR2 SNEGSKA (reference sequence). The V and J ends lost 5 bases and 5 bases respectively, with 13 bases between them. The chain's CDR3 is CSAVSGVDQPQHF. Here the CDR3 DNA reads TGCAGTGCTGTTTCAGGGGTAGATCAGCCCCAGCATTTT.